The 2 T cell receptor beta chains below come from one sample, sequenced in a study of shared clonotypes between healthy human individuals. TCRdb keeps only in-frame clones here, not all; method: immunoSEQ multiplex PCR. The data contain around 2.5 million clones, 93% of them singletons. The sequenced sample was naive CD4+ T cells from PBMCs. Subset denoted: CD45RA+ positively selected. These receptors were collected from a man between 18 and 29 years old in good health. Some clones in this sample may be carry-over from other donors' samples.

Only one count was recorded for this clone. This sequence joins TRBV7-2 and TRBJ2-2; 7 bases agree with TRBD1. The germline V gene encodes CDR1 SGHTA and CDR2 FQGNSA. The V gene end was trimmed by 5 bases and the J gene end by 4 bases; junction bases not matched to a gene: 4. CDR3 length: 14 amino acids. DNA for the CDR3: TGTGCCAGCAGCACCTCAGGGGGCACCGGGGAGCTGTTTTTT. This sequence encodes CASSTSGGTGELFF.

In nucleotides, the CDR3 is TGTGCCAGCAGCTCTCAGGGGGATTACACAGATACGCAGTATTTT. This gives the protein CASSSQGDYTDTQYF. The chain uses TRBV7-2 and TRBJ2-3; 7 bases agree with TRBD1. The germline gives CDR1 SGHTA, CDR2 FQGNSA. There are 15 residues in the CDR3. After removal of 4 bases from V and 2 bases from J, the junction contained 6 bases not matched to a gene.